These 8 T cell receptor beta chains were all obtained from the same sample, sequenced in a study of CD8 T cells in ankylosing spondylitis. MiXCR, applied by TCRdb to the 5' RACE reads, yields one record per CDR3 protein. The sample contains about 400,000 distinct CDR3 sequences, 20% of which appear only once. The sequenced material came from blood, either unsorted or a sorted T cell fraction (not recorded which). All receptors come from a male donor with ankylosing spondylitis or in good health (not recorded which).

V and J are TRBV30 and TRBJ2-1; D ambiguous. CDR3 length equals 12 residues. The V gene lost 0 bases and the J gene lost 2 bases, with 2 bases spanning the gap. Looked up from germline, CDR1 is GTSNPN and CDR2 is SVGIG (reference sequence). The CDR3 is CAWSVTYNEQFF. The CDR3 DNA follows: TGTGCCTGGAGTGTGACCTACAATGAGCAGTTCTTC.

The rearrangement joins TRBV20-1 to TRBJ2-7; TRBD1 might be the D (5 bases). There are 14 residues in the CDR3. The germline V gene encodes CDR1 DFQATT and CDR2 SNEGSKA (reference sequence). With 3 bases removed from V and 0 bases from J, the gap between germline ends came to 12 bases. Here the CDR3 reads CSARGHRASYEQYF. The CDR3 DNA reads as TGCAGTGCTAGGGGGCACCGGGCCTCCTACGAGCAGTACTTC.

This clonotype came up a few times. V gene TRBV7-9 combines with J gene TRBJ2-1, with 14 bases fitting TRBD2. CDR1 and CDR2 from the germline V gene are SEHNR and FQNEAQ (reference sequence). V dropped 5 bases and J dropped 4; count of bases not matched to a gene: 4. This CDR3 is built from 16 residues. The CDR3 bases are TGTGCCAGCAGCCATGGGACTAGCGGGGGATACAATGAGCAGTTCTTC. Amino acid sequence: CASSHGTSGGYNEQFF.

J is TRBJ2-5 and V is TRBV21-1. TRBV21-1 is recorded as a pseudogene. The length of the CDR3 is 14 residues. This chain's CDR3 is CASIGTLYQETQYF. The CDR3 DNA reads TGTGCCAGCATCGGGACTCTGTACCAAGAGACCCAGTACTTC.

This clonotype has a count of ten or more. CDR3 bases: TGTGCCAGCAGCTTAGGGCTAGCTGGTGAGCAGTTCTTC. It specifies CASSLGLAGEQFF. The chain couples TRBV7-2 to TRBJ2-1; possible D gene TRBD2, 5 bases. V lost 1 base and J lost 9, with 10 bases in between. The CDR3 is made up of 13 amino acids. The germline V gene encodes CDR1 SGHTA and CDR2 FQGNSA. Full variable domain (remainder filled in from reference TRBV7-2 and TRBJ2-1): GAGVSQSPSNKVTEKGKDVELRCDPISGHTALYWYRQSLGQGLEFLIYFQGNSAPDKSGLPSDRFSAERTGGSVSTLTIQRTQQEDSAVYLCASSLGLAGEQFFGPGTRLTVL.

The genes are TRBV10-3 and TRBJ2-7; 10 bases are a match to TRBD2. Germline assignment: CDR1 ENHRY and CDR2 SYGVKD. The V gene end was trimmed by 4 bases and the J gene end by 3 bases; junction bases not matched to a gene: 9. The CDR3 runs 16 residues. DNA for the CDR3: TGTGCCATCAGTGGGGCTAGCGGGGGAACCCGCTACGAGCAGTACTTC. This translates into CAISGASGGTRYEQYF.

The V gene is TRBV12-3 or TRBV12-4, the J gene TRBJ2-3; D gene unclear. This CDR3 has 16 residues. V shed 0 bases and J shed 6 bases, with 16 bases lying between them. For the CDR3, the DNA is TGTGCCAGCAGTTTAGCGCTTGGCAGTCAAGGGGATACGCAGTATTTT. It translates to CASSLALGSQGDTQYF.

The chain recombines TRBV12-3 or TRBV12-4 with TRBJ1-4; no clear D gene. Trimming shortened V by 5 bases and J by 4 bases, and 11 bases separated the two germline ends. The CDR3 totals 14 residues. The CDR3 protein is CASSRGGYNEKLFF. The CDR3 DNA reads TGTGCCAGCAGTCGAGGAGGATATAATGAAAAACTGTTTTTT.